This entry is about one T cell receptor beta chain. Antigen specificity is unknown. Conversion of TCR transcripts into cDNA relied on 5'RACE template switching, which added a universal primer site and UMIs. Each CDR3 protein is one row after TCRdb ran MiXCR on the 5' RACE reads. Of 300,000 to 400,000 distinct CDR3 sequences listed, roughly 10% are singletons. This CDR3 comprises 15 residues. Germline CDR1 reads LGHDT; CDR2 reads YNNKEL (reference sequence). V lost 4 bases and J 5 bases, leaving 17 bases between the germline ends. The entry originates in a study of T cells after yellow fever vaccination. Study-wide results and limits: Within FACS-sorted repertoires, abundant clonotypes contaminating from the bulk population could be present. Post-booster samples contained most primary-vaccination clones (about 95% CD4, almost 90% CD8). By day 5 rather than day 15, the secondary response had peaked, though it was weaker.

The sample in question was CD4+ T cells sorted from PBMCs, obtained 45 days after the yellow fever booster vaccination. The rearrangement links TRBV3-1 to TRBJ2-5; D not resolved. This receptor was identified in a man aged 18 to 29 who received the YFV17D yellow fever vaccine. The CDR3 sequence is CASSPSARAVETQYF. For the CDR3, the DNA is TGTGCCAGCAGCCCTTCCGCCCGGGCGGTGGAGACCCAGTACTTC.